The 2 T cell receptor beta chains given below trace back to one sample, sequenced in a study of T cells expressing NK-cell markers. From the 5' RACE reads, TCRdb lists one entry per CDR3 protein and no DNA. The sample totals approximately 460,000 distinct CDR3 sequences. The sequenced sample was blood T cells: a sorted CD56 or NKG2C T cell subset, CD4+ or CD8+ T cells, or bulk PBMC T cells (not recorded which). These receptor sequences come from a woman between 18 and 70 years old in good health.

The chain carries TRBV12-3 or TRBV12-4 and TRBJ2-2; there is no DNA to check the TCRdb D call of TRBD2. The CDR3 totals 12 residues. The CDR3 loop is CASRSGAGELFF.

This chain connects TRBV29-1 to TRBJ2-2; no DNA is available, so the TRBD2 call from TCRdb remains unchecked. The CDR3 length is 14 residues. The germline V gene has CDR1 SQVTM and CDR2 ANQGSEA. CDR3 region: CSSDSAGGTGELFF.